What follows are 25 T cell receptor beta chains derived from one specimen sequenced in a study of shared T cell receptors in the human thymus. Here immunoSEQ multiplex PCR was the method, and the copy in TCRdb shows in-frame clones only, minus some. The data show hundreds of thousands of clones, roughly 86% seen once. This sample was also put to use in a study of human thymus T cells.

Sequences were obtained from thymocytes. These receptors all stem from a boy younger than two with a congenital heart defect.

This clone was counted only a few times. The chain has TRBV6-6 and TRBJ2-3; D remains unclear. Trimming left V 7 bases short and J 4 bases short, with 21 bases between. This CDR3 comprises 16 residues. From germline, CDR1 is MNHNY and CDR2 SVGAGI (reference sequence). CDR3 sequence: CASNLDPVRGADTQYF. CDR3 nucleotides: TGTGCCAGCAACCTAGACCCCGTAAGAGGCGCAGATACGCAGTATTTT.

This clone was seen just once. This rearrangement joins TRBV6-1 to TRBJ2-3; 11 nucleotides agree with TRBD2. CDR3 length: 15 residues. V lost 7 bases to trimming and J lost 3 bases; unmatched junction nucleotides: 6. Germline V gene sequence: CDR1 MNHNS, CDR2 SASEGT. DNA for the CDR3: TGTGCCAGCATGGAACTAGCGGGGGATACAGATACGCAGTATTTT. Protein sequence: CASMELAGDTDTQYF.

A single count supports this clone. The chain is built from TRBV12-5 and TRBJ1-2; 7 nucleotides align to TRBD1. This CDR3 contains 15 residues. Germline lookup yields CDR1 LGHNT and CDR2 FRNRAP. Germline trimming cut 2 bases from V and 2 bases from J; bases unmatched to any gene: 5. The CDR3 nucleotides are TGTGCTAGTGGTTTGTCAGGGGGAAAGAACTATGGCTACACCTTC. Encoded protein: CASGLSGGKNYGYTF.

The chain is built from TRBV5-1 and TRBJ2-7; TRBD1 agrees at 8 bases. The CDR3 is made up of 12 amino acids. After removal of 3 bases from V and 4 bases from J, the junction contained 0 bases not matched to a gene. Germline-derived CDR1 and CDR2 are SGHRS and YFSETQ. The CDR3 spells CASSWDRYEQYF. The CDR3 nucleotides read TGCGCCAGCAGCTGGGACAGGTACGAGCAGTACTTC.

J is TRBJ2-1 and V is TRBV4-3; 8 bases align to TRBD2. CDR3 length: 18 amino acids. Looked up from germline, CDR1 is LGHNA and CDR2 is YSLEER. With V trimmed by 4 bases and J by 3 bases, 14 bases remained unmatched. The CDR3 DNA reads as TGCGCCAGCAGCCCACAGAGGTTAGCGGGACTTTGCTACAATGAGCAGTTCTTC. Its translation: CASSPQRLAGLCYNEQFF.

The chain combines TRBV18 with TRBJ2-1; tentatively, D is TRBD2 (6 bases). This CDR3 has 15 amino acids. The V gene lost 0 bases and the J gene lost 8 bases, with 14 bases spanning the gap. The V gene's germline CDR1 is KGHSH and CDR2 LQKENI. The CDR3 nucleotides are TGTGCCAGCTCACCACCGGGGGACCGGAGGGATGAGCAGTTCTTC. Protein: CASSPPGDRRDEQFF.

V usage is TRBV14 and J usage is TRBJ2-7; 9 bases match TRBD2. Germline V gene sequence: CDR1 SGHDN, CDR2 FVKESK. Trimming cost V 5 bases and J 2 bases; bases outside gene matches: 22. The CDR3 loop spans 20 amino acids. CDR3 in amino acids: CASSKPAGTDEAGGTYEQYF. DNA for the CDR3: TGTGCCAGCAGCAAACCAGCCGGGACCGATGAAGCGGGAGGTACCTACGAGCAGTACTTC.

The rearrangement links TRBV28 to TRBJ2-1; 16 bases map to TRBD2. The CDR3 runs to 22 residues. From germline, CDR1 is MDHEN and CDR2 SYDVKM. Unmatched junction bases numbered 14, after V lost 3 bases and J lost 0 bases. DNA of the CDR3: TGTGCCAGCAGTTTGGATAGTGGGACTAGCGGGGGGGAGGTATCCTCCTACAATGAGCAGTTCTTC. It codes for CASSLDSGTSGGEVSSYNEQFF. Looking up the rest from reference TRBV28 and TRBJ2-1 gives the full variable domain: DVKVTQSSRYLVKRTGEKVFLECVQDMDHENMFWYRQDPGLGLRLIYFSYDVKMKEKGDIPEGYSVSREKKERFSLILESASTNQTSMYLCASSLDSGTSGGEVSSYNEQFFGPGTRLTVL.

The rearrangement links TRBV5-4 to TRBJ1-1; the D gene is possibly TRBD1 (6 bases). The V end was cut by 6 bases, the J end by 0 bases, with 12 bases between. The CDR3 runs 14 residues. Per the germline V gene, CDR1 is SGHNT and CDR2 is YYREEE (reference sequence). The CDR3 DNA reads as TGTGCCAGCACTAGGGGGTACCTGAACACTGAAGCTTTCTTT. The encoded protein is CASTRGYLNTEAFF.

The CDR3 coding sequence is TGTGCCAGCTCCCCAGCAGGTTCACCCTACACCTTC. It specifies CASSPAGSPYTF. The J gene is TRBJ1-2, the V gene TRBV18; D is uncertain. The CDR3 loop spans 12 amino acids. The germline V gene has CDR1 KGHSH and CDR2 LQKENI. V was trimmed by 6 bases and J by 10 bases, leaving 15 bases between them.

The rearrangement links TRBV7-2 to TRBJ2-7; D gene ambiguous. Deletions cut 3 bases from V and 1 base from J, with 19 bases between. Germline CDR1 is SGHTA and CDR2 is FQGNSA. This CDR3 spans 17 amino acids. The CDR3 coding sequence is TGTGCCAGCAGCTTGCGCCTAGGCAAAATTAGGTCCTACGAGCAGTACTTC. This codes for CASSLRLGKIRSYEQYF.

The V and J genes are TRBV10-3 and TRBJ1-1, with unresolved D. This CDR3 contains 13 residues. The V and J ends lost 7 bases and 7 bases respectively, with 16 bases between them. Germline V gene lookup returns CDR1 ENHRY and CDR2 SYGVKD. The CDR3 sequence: CAIKDEGGHEAFF. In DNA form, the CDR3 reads TGTGCCATCAAAGACGAAGGAGGTCATGAAGCTTTCTTT.

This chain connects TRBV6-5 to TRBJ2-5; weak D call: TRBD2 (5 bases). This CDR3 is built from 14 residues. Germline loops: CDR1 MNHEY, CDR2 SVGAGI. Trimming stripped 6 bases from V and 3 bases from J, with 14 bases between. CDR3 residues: CASSSGNQKETQYF. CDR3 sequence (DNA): TGTGCCAGCAGCTCCGGGAACCAGAAAGAGACCCAGTACTTC.

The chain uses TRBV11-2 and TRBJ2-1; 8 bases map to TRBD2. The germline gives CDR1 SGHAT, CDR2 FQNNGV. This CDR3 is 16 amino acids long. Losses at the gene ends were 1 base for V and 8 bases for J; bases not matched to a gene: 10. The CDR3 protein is CASSLGVGEREYEQFF. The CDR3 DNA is TGTGCCAGCAGCTTAGGAGTCGGCGAGCGGGAGTATGAGCAGTTCTTC.

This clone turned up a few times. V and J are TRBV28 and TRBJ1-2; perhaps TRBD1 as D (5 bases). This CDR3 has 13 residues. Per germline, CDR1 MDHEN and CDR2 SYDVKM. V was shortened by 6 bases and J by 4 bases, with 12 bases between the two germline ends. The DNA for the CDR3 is TGTGCCAGCAGAAAGACAGATCTCTATGGCTACACCTTC. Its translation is CASRKTDLYGYTF.

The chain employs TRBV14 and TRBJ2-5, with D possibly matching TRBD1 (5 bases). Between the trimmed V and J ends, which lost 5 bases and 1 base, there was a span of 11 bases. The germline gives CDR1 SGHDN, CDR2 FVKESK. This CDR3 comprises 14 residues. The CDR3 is CASSNPRGQETQYF. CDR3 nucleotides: TGTGCCAGCAGCAACCCTAGGGGCCAAGAGACCCAGTACTTC.

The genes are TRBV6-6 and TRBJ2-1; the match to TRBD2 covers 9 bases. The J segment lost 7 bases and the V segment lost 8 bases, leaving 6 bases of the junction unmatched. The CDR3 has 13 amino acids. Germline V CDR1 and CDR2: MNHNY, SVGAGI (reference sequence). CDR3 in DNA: TGTGCCAGCTTGGCTAGCGGGAAAAATGAGCAGTTCTTC. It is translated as CASLASGKNEQFF.

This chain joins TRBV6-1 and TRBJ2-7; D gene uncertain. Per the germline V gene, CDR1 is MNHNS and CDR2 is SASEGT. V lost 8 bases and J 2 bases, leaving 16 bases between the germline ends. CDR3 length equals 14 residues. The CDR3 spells CASHSTPSAYEQYF. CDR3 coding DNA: TGTGCCAGCCACAGCACCCCGTCGGCCTACGAGCAGTACTTC.

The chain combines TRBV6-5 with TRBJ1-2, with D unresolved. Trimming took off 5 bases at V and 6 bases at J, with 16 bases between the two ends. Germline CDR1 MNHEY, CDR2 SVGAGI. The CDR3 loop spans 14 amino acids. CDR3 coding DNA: TGTGCCAGCAGTAATCGACCCCCGGGAGATGGCTACACCTTC. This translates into CASSNRPPGDGYTF.

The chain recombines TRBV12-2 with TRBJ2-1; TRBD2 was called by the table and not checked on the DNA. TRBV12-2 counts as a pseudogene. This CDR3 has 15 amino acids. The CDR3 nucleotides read TGTGCAAGTCGCTTGCTAGCGGGGGGGTCCGGAGAGCAGTTCTTC. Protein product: CASRLLAGGSGEQFF.

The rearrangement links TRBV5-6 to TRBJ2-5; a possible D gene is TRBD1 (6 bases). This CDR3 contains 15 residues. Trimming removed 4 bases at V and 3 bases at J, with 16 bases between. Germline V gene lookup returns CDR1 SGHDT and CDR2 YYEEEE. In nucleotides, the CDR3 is TGTGCCAGCAGCCCAACCGGGACACAGGAAGAGACCCAGTACTTC. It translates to CASSPTGTQEETQYF.

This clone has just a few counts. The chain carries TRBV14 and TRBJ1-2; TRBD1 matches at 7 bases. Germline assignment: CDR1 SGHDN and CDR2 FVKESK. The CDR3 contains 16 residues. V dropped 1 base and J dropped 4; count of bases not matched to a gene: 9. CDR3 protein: CASSQGLTGVFYGYTF. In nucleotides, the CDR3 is TGTGCCAGCAGCCAAGGTCTCACAGGGGTGTTCTATGGCTACACCTTC.

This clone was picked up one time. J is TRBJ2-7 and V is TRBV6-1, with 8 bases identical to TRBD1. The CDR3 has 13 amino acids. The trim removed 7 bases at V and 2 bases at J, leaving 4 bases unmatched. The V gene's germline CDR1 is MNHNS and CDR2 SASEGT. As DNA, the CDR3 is TGTGCCAGCAACAAGGACAGGGCCTACGAGCAGTACTTC. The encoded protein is CASNKDRAYEQYF.

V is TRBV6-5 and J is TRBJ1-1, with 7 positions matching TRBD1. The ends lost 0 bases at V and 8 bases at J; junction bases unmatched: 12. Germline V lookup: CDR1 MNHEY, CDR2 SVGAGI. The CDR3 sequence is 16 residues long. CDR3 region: CASSYSITPTGVEAFF. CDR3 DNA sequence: TGTGCCAGCAGTTACTCGATTACCCCCACAGGGGTAGAAGCTTTCTTT.

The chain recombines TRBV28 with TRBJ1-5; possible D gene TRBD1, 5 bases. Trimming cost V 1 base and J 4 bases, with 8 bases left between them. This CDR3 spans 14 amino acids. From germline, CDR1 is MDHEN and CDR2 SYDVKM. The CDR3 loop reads CASSLSAGNQPQHF. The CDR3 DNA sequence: TGTGCCAGCAGTTTATCGGCAGGGAATCAGCCCCAGCATTTT.